This TCR beta chain was sequenced during a study of immune evolution from preneoplasia to lung adenocarcinoma. TCRdb's table, derived via immunoSEQ multiplex PCR, lists solely in-frame clones and lacks some. The table records 14,000 to 15,000 clones, about four fifths of them present only once. Macro-dissection enriched premalignant or tumor cells before nucleic acid extraction. The receptor's source is a person between 55 and 80 years old with lung adenocarcinoma. Sequences were obtained from FFPE minimally invasive lung adenocarcinoma tissue.

The CDR3 protein is CASSAGTEGNQPQHF. In nucleotides, the CDR3 is TGTGCCAGTAGTGCCGGGACAGAGGGCAATCAGCCCCAGCATTTT. This sequence joins TRBV19 and TRBJ1-5, with 7 bases aligning to TRBD1. Trimming removed 5 bases from V and 2 bases from J; junction bases left unmatched: 6. CDR3 length: 15 residues. Germline V gene lookup returns CDR1 LNHDA and CDR2 SQIVND (reference sequence).